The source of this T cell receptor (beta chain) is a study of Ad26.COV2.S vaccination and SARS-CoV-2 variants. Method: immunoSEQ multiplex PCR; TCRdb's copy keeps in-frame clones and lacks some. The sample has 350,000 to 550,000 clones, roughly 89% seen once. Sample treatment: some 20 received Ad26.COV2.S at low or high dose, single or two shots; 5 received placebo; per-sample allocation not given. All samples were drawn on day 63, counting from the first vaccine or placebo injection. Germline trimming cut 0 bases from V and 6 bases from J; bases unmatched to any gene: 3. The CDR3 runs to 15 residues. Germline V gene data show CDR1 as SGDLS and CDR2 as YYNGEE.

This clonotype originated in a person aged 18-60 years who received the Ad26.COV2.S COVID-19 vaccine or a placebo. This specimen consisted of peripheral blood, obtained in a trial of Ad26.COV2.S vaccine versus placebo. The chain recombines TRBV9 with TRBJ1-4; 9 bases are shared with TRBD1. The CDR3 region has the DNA TGTGCCAGCAGCGTAGGGTGGACAGGGGATGAAAAACTGTTTTTT. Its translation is CASSVGWTGDEKLFF.